Listed below are T cell receptor beta chains from one sample, sequenced in a study of shared clonotypes between healthy human individuals. The data were produced by immunoSEQ multiplex PCR, yet TCRdb's version contains in-frame clones alone and is incomplete. The sample holds about 680,000 clones, 92% seen once. What was sequenced was naive CD8+ T cells sorted from blood. The receptors stem from a man aged 25-40 years in good health. CDR3s include the opening cysteine and the closing phenylalanine or tryptophan.

TRBJ2-5 TRBV4-3 CASSQDWAGTGDVETQYF
TRBJ2-7 TRBV2 CASSESTGGFYEQYF
TRBJ1-5 TRBV4-1 CASSPLGLLNQPQHF
TRBJ2-2 TRBV6-5 CASRAGHGDTGELFF
TRBJ2-7 TRBV21-1 CASSKGWTSGTYEQYF
TRBJ2-5 TRBV11-3 CASSSEGVKEGETQYF
TRBJ2-3 TRBV4-1 CATAAGLGGDTQYF
TRBJ2-2 TRBV7-7 CASSPMGGTAGELFF
TRBJ1-3 TRBV5-6 CASSLAGNTIYF
TRBJ2-1 TRBV30 CAWNSGRSYNEQFF
TRBJ1-2 TRBV29-1 CSVEGEGYGYTF
TRBJ1-1 TRBV10-2 CASSHPQVNTEAFF
TRBJ2-3 TRBV18 CASSQLNYPRSSGSRREDTQYF
TRBJ2-5 TRBV5-1 CASNPGHMYQETQYF
TRBJ2-7 TRBV7-8 CASSLGSGGSYEQYF
TRBJ2-1 TRBV7-9 CASSLLGDRTSGRWNEQFF
TRBJ2-3 TRBV5-1 CASSWGTSELDTQYF
TRBJ2-1 TRBV29-1 CSVETSAAYNEQFF
TRBJ2-1 TRBV10-2 CASSETSDYNEQFF
TRBJ2-3 TRBV27 CASSLGGRSTDTQYF
TRBJ2-7 TRBV7-6 CASSLALESYEQYF
TRBJ2-7 TRBV29-1 CSVAGTSGITYEQYF
TRBJ1-5 TRBV6-5 CASSPAGQPQHF
TRBJ2-2 TRBV7-9 CASSLVLQANTGELFF
TRBJ2-1 TRBV4-3 CASSQYRGGNEQFF
TRBJ2-3 TRBV12-5 CASGPGGTKVPTDTQYF
TRBJ1-2 TRBV11-2 CASSLDMGGGINYGYTF
TRBJ2-5 TRBV28 CASSFLAQETQYF
TRBJ1-2 TRBV27 CASSPQGAPNGYTF
TRBJ2-7 TRBV7-2 CASSSRLTTGDSLSYEQYF
TRBJ2-3 TRBV27 CASPRQGASSTDTQYF
TRBJ2-1 TRBV10-1 CASSDADTVMDEQFF
TRBJ2-7 TRBV29-1 CSVEAGGGYEQYF
TRBJ2-1 TRBV7-9 CASSLIPPGQGSYNEQFF
TRBJ1-5 TRBV6-5 CASSFSGGEQPQHF
TRBJ2-7 TRBV19 CASRDRGRDEQYF
TRBJ2-3 TRBV10-3 CAISEGGSGLTDTQYF
TRBJ2-7 TRBV27 CASSIAGSYEQYF
TRBJ1-2 TRBV5-4 CASSLEELPYGYTF
TRBJ2-1 TRBV14 CASSQAGLPSGYRGEQFF
TRBJ2-7 TRBV7-9 CASSPASGRAPISYEQYF
TRBJ1-1 TRBV6-1 CASRWTAQNTEAFF
TRBJ1-2 TRBV29-1 CSAPLGYGYTF
TRBJ1-2 TRBV27 CASSLYREHGYTF
TRBJ2-2 TRBV9 CATRDYNTGELFF
TRBJ2-7 TRBV5-6 CASSLGTTGFYEQYF
TRBJ2-7 TRBV4-1 CASSQGGAGHRSYEQYF
TRBJ1-1 TRBV11-2 CASSNPPTRINTEAFF
TRBJ1-3 TRBV25-1 CASSTRVGNTIYF
TRBJ1-2 TRBV5-1 CASSYSPTGETGYGYTF
TRBJ1-1 TRBV14 CASSPWGVMNTEAFF
TRBJ2-1 TRBV10-1 CASSPGLQQFF
TRBJ2-1 TRBV28 CASSLWQNEQFF
TRBJ2-1 TRBV13 CASSLAGGVHNEQFF
TRBJ2-7 TRBV27 CASSSGGSGEQYF
TRBJ1-2 TRBV4-1 CASSQEIVGGTRGYTF